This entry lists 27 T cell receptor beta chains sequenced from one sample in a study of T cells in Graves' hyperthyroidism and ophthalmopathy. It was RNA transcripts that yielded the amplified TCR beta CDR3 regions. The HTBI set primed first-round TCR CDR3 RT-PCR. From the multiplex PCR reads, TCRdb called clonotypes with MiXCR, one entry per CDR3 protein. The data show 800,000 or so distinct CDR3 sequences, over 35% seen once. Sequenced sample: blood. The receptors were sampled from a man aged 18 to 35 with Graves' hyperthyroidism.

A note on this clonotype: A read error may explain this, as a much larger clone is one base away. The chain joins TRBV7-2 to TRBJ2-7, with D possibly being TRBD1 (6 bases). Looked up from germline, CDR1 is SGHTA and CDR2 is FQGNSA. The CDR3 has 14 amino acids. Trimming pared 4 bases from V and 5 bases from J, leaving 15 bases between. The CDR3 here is CASSSRKWDNEQYF. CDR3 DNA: TGTGCCAGCAGCTCGCGTAAGTGGGACAACGAGCAGTACTTC. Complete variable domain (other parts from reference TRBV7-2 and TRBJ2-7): GAGVSQSPSNKVTEKGKDVELRCDPISGHTALYWYRQSLGQGLEFLIYFQGNSAPDKSGLPSDRFSAERTGGSVSTLTIQRTQQEDSAVYLCASSSRKWDNEQYFGPGTRLTVT.

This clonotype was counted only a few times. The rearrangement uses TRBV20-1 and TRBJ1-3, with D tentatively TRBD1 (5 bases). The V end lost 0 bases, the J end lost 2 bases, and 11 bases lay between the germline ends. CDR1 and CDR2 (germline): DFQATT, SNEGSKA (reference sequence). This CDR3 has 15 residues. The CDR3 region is CSARDSQAAGNTIYF. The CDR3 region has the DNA TGCAGTGCTAGAGATTCACAGGCAGCTGGAAACACCATATATTTT.

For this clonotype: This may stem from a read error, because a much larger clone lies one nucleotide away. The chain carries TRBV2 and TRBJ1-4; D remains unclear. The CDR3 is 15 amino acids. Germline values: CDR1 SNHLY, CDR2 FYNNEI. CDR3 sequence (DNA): TGTGCCGGCAGGAACCGACAAAGTTCCGTCGGCAAATGGTTTTTT. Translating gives CAGRNRQSSVGKWFF.

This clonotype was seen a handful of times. The CDR3 DNA reads as TGTGCCAGCAGGGACTCTGGTGGGGCAGGGCTTTTGGACACTGAAGCTTTCTTT. Encoded protein: CASRDSGGAGLLDTEAFF. The chain employs TRBV7-9 and TRBJ1-1; perhaps TRBD1 as D (5 bases). Trimming removed 6 bases from V and 3 bases from J, with 26 bases in between. Germline lookup yields CDR1 SEHNR and CDR2 FQNEAQ (reference sequence). CDR3 length: 18 residues.

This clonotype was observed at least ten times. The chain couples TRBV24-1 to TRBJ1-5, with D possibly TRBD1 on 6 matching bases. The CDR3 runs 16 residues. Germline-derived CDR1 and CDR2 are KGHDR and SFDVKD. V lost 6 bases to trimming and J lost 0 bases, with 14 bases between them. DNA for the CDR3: TGTGCCACCAGTCTAGGACAGAAAACTAGCAATCAGCCCCAGCATTTT. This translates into CATSLGQKTSNQPQHF.

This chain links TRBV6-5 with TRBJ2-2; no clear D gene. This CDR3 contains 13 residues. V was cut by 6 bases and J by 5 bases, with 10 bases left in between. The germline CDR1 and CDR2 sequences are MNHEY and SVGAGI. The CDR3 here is CASRKVVTGELFF. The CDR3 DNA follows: TGTGCCAGCAGGAAGGTTGTAACCGGGGAGCTGTTTTTT.

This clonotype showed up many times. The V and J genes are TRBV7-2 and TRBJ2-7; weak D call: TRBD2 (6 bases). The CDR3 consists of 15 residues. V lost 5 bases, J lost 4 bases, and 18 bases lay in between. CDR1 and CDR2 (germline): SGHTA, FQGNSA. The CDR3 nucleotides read TGTGCCAGCAGCCCCAGTGGAAGCGGGTGGTACGAGCAGTACTTC. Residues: CASSPSGSGWYEQYF.

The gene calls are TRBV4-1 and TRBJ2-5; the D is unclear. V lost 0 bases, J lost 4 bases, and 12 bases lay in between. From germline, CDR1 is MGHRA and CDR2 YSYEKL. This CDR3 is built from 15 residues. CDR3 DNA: TGCGCCAGCAGCCAAGATGGGGTAGTCGGAGAGACCCAGTACTTC. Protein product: CASSQDGVVGETQYF.

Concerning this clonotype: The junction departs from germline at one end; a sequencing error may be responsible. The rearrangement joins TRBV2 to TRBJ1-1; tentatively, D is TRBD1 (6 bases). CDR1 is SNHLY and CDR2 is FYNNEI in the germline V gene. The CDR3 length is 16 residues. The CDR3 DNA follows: TGCGCCAGCAGCCCGGGTGGGCGGGGGGCGAACACTGAAGCTTTCTTT. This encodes CASSPGGRGANTEAFF.

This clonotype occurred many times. The CDR3 loop reads CSVEGTGYTF. The CDR3 nucleotides are TGCAGCGTTGAAGGCACGGGCTACACCTTC. The chain has TRBV29-1 and TRBJ1-2; D call uncertain. Deletions cut 1 base from V and 8 bases from J, with 5 bases between. Germline V gene sequence: CDR1 SQVTM, CDR2 ANQGSEA. CDR3 size: 10 residues. The variable domain in full, completed from reference TRBV29-1 and TRBJ1-2, reads SAVISQKPSRDICQRGTSLTIQCQVDSQVTMMFWYRQQPGQSLTLIATANQGSEATYESGFVIDKFPISRPNLTFSTLTVSNMSPEDSSIYLCSVEGTGYTFGSGTRLTVV.

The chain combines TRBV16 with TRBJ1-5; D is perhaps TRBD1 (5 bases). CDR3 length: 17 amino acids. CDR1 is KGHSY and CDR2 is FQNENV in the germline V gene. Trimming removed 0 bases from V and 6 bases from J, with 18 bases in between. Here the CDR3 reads CASSQSVPGTAGQPQHF. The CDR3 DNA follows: TGTGCCAGCAGCCAATCCGTTCCAGGGACGGCCGGTCAGCCCCAGCATTTT. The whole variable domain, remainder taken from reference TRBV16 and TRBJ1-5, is GEEVAQTPKHLVRGEGQKAKLYCAPIKGHSYVFWYQQVLKNEFKFLISFQNENVFDETGMPKERFSAKCLPNSPCSLEIQATKLEDSAVYFCASSQSVPGTAGQPQHFGDGTRLSIL.

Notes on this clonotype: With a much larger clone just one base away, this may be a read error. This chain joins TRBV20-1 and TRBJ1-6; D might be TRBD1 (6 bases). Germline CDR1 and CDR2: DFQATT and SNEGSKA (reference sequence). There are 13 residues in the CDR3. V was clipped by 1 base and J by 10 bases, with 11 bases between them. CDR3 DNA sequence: TGCAGTGCTAGAGGGGGGGGGGGCTCACCCCTCCACTTT. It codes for CSARGGGGSPLHF.

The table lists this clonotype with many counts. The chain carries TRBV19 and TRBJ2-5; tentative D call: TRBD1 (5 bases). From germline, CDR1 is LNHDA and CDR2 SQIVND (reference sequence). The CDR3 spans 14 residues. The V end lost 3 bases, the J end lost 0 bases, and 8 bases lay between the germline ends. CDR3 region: CASSIDSYQETQYF. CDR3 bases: TGTGCCAGTAGTATCGACAGCTACCAAGAGACCCAGTACTTC.

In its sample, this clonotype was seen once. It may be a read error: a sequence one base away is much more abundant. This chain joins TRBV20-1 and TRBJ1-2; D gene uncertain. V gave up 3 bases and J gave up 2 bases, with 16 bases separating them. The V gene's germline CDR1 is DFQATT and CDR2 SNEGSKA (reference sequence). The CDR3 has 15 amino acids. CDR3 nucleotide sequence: TGCAGTGCTAGGCCTGGGATGGACGGGAACTATGGCTACACCTTC. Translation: CSARPGMDGNYGYTF.

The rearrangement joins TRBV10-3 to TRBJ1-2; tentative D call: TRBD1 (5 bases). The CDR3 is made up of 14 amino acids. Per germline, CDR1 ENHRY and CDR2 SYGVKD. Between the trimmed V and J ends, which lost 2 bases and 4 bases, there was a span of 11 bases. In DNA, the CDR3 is TGTGCCATCAGTGAGGGGGCTCTGGCCTATGGCTACACCTTC. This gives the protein CAISEGALAYGYTF.

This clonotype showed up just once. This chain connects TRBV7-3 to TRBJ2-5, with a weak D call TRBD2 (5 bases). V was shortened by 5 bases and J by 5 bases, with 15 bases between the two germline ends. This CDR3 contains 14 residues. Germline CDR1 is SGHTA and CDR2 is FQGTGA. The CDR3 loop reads CASSQEGSRETQYF. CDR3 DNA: TGTGCCAGCAGCCAAGAGGGCAGCCGGGAGACCCAGTACTTC.

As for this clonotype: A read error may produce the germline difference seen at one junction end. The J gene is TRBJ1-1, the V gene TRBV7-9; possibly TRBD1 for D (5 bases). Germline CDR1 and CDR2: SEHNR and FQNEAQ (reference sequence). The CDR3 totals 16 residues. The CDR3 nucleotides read TGTACCAGCAGCCCGATTTCAGGGCCTGGATCCACTGAAGCTTTCTTT. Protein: CTSSPISGPGSTEAFF.

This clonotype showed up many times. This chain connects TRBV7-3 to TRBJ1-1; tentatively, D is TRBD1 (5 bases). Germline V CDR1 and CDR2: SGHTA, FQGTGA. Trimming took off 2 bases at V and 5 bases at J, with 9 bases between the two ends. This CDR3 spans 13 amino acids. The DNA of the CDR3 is TGTGCCAGCAGCTTAGGGGGTCCTACTGAAGCTTTCTTT. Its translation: CASSLGGPTEAFF.

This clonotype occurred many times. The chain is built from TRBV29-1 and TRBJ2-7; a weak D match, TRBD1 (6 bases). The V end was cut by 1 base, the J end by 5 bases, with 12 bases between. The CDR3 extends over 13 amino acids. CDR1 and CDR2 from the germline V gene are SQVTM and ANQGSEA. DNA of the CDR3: TGCAGCGTTGAAGCGAGGGGGAACGACGAGCAGTACTTC. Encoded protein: CSVEARGNDEQYF.

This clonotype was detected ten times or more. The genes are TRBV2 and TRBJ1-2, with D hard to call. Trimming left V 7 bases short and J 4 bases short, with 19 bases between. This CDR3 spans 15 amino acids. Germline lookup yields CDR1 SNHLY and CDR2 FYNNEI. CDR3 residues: CASIPSQAAVYGYTF. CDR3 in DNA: TGTGCCAGCATCCCCTCCCAGGCGGCGGTCTATGGCTACACCTTC.

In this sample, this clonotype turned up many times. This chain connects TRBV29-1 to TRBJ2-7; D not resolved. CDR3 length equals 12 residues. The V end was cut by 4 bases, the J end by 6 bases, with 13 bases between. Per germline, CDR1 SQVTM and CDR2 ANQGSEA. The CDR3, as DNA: TGCAGCGTTGGGTCAGCGCCGGGCGAGCAGTACTTC. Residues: CSVGSAPGEQYF.

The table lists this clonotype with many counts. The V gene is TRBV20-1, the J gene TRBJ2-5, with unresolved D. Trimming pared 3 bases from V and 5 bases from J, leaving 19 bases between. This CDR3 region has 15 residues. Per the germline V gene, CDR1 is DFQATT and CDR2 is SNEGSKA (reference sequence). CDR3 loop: CSARVGPSVGETQYF. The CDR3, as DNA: TGCAGTGCTAGGGTGGGCCCGTCGGTGGGGGAGACCCAGTACTTC.

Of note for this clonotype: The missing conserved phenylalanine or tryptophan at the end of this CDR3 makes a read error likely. Here the CDR3 reads CSAQSGGYEQYI. DNA for the CDR3: TGCAGTGCTCAATCGGGGGGCTACGAGCAGTACATC. The chain couples TRBV20-1 to TRBJ2-7; TRBD2 matches at 7 bases. V was clipped by 5 bases and J by 3 bases; unmatched bases: 4. Germline CDR1 is DFQATT and CDR2 is SNEGSKA (reference sequence). The length of the CDR3 is 12 residues.

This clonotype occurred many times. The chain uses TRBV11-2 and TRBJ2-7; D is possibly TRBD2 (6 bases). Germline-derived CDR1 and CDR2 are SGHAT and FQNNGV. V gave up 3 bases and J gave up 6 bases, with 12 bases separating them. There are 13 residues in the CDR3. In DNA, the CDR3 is TGTGCCAGCAGCTTCCCGGGGGTCGTCGAGCAGTACTTC. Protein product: CASSFPGVVEQYF.

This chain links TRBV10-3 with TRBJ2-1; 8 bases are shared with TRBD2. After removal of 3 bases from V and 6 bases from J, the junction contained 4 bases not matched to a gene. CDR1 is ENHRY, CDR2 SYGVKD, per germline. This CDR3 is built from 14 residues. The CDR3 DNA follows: TGTGCCATCAGTGAATCTAGCGGGTCCAATGAGCAGTTCTTC. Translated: CAISESSGSNEQFF.

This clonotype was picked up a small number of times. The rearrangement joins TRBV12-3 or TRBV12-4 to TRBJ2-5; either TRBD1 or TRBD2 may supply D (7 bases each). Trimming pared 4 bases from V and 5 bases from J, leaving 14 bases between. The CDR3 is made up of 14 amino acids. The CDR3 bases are TGTGCCAGCAGTTGGGAGGGGGCTTTGGAGACCCAGTACTTC. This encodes CASSWEGALETQYF.

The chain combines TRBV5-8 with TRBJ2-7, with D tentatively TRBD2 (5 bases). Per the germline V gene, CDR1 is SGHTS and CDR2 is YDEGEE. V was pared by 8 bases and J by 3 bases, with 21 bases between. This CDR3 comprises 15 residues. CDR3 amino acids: CASSDRPGVFYEQYF. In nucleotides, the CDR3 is TGTGCCAGTAGCGACCGCCCAGGAGTGTTCTACGAGCAGTACTTC.